The TCR beta chain under discussion was sequenced for a study of T cell responses to AZD1222 COVID-19 vaccine. General observations from the study: Clonal diversity may have been underestimated, and the donors were mostly white British, with more females than males. Unmutated regions of variants are reportedly targeted by nearly half of spike-specific TCRs. At study baseline, merely six AZD1222 recipients were seropositive.

Profiled with immunoSEQ multiplex PCR; TCRdb holds only in-frame clones, not every one. The sample contains approximately 88,000 clones, about nine tenths of which appear only once. Second-dose groups at about 4 or about 12 weeks were pooled. Concerning this clone: No antigen is known for it.

CDR1 is LGHNA, CDR2 YSLEER, per germline. V was shortened by 0 bases and J by 2 bases, with 18 bases between the two germline ends. The CDR3 sequence is 18 residues long. The origin of this receptor is an adult who received the AZD1222 COVID-19 vaccine. Specimen: peripheral blood, collected 28 days after the second AZD1222 dose. The rearrangement uses TRBV4-3 and TRBJ2-3; a possible D gene is TRBD1 (6 bases). The CDR3 DNA is TGCGCCAGCAGCCAAGATAGGGGTGGACAGTTCACCACAGATACGCAGTATTTT. Translation gives CASSQDRGGQFTTDTQYF.